This is a list of T cell receptor beta chains from one sample in a study of CD8 T cells in Susac syndrome. TCRdb re-analysed the immunoSEQ multiplex PCR reads in MiXCR, keeping a single row per CDR3 protein. The data hold some 120,000 distinct CDR3 sequences, with 90% to 95% observed a single time. Sequenced: CD4+ T cells from PBMCs. These TCRs come from a human donor with multiple sclerosis. CDR3s include the opening cysteine and the closing phenylalanine or tryptophan. A D gene is named only where the DNA matches it firmly. Some rows mark clone size as missing; the rest say once, few, many or name a class of expanded clone.

size	V	J	D	length	CDR3	DNA
-	TRBV14	TRBJ1-5	-	13	CASSQGDGQPQHF	TGTGCCAGCAGCCAAGGTGATGGACAGCCCCAGCATTTT
-	TRBV12-3/TRBV12-4	TRBJ1-2	TRBD1	13	CASRPGQVYGYTF	TGTGCCAGCAGACCGGGACAGGTCTATGGCTACACCTTC
-	TRBV18	TRBJ2-7	TRBD1	15	CASSPAQGNFYEQYF	TGTGCCAGCTCACCGGCACAGGGGAATTTCTACGAGCAGTACTTC
-	TRBV12-3/TRBV12-4	TRBJ1-1	-	13	CASSLTENTEAFF	TGTGCCAGCAGTTTGACGGAGAACACTGAAGCTTTCTTT
-	TRBV19	TRBJ1-2	-	13	CASSIDYRVGYTF	TGTGCCAGTAGTATAGATTACAGGGTTGGCTACACCTTC
-	TRBV4-3	TRBJ1-3	-	12	CASSQDGNTIYF	TGCGCCAGCAGCCAAGATGGAAACACCATATATTTT
few	TRBV7-2	TRBJ1-3	TRBD1	14	CASSQGQAGNTIYF	TGTGCCAGCAGCCAGGGACAGGCTGGAAACACCATATATTTT
-	TRBV19	TRBJ2-5	-	15	CASSIMGLSGETQYF	TGTGCCAGTAGTATTATGGGGCTATCGGGAGAGACCCAGTACTTC
-	TRBV2	TRBJ2-7	-	14	CASSEYGYLDEQYF	TGTGCCAGCAGTGAATACGGGTACCTCGACGAGCAGTACTTC
-	TRBV29-1	TRBJ1-5	-	14	CSVANSNSNQPQHF	TGCAGCGTTGCCAACAGTAATAGCAATCAGCCCCAGCATTTT
-	TRBV18	TRBJ2-1	-	16	CASSPRGYSSYNEQFF	TGTGCCAGCTCACCCCGCGGATACAGCTCCTACAATGAGCAGTTCTTC
-	TRBV27	TRBJ2-1	TRBD2	14	CASSLSGSWKKQFF	TGTGCCAGCAGCCTGAGCGGGAGCTGGAAGAAGCAGTTCTTC
-	TRBV7-2	TRBJ1-2	TRBD1	13	CASSAQGDGDYTF	TGTGCCAGCAGCGCCCAGGGGGACGGTGACTACACCTTC
-	TRBV2	TRBJ2-3	TRBD2	15	CASRARAGPRDTQYF	TGTGCCAGCAGGGCAAGAGCGGGGCCTAGAGATACGCAGTATTTT
-	TRBV12-3/TRBV12-4	TRBJ1-3	-	13	CASSLAQFHTIYF	TGTGCCAGCAGTTTAGCACAGTTTCACACCATATATTTT
few	TRBV6-5	TRBJ2-7	TRBD1	17	CASSWTGGGGGPYEQYF	TGTGCCAGCAGTTGGACAGGGGGCGGAGGAGGCCCCTACGAGCAGTACTTC
once	TRBV6-6	TRBJ1-3	-	15	CASRRTGSDGNTIYF	TGTGCCAGCAGACGAACAGGGTCAGATGGAAACACCATATATTTT
-	TRBV12-3/TRBV12-4	TRBJ1-5	-	12	CASSLGGTGKHF	TGTGCCAGCAGTTTGGGGGGAACAGGGAAACATTTT
-	TRBV30	TRBJ1-2	-	12	CAWSVTEGGYTF	TGTGCCTGGAGTGTTACGGAGGGGGGCTACACCTTC
-	TRBV2	TRBJ2-6	-	16	CASSEDGGPGANVLTF	TGTGCCAGCAGTGAAGACGGTGGGCCTGGGGCCAACGTCCTGACTTTC
-	TRBV9	TRBJ1-1	-	15	CASSVEGGGKTEAFF	TGTGCCAGCAGCGTAGAGGGGGGAGGAAAAACTGAAGCTTTCTTT
once	TRBV18	TRBJ1-1	-	14	CASSPAGGSTEAFF	TGTGCCAGCTCACCGGCGGGGGGAAGCACTGAAGCTTTCTTT
-	TRBV25-1	TRBJ1-1	-	14	CASSQGGVNTEAFF	TGTGCCAGCAGTCAGGGAGGGGTGAACACTGAAGCTTTCTTT
-	TRBV20-1	TRBJ1-2	TRBD1	14	CSAFPRTGFSGYTF	TGCAGTGCTTTCCCCCGGACAGGGTTTTCTGGCTACACCTTC
once	TRBV2	TRBJ1-1	-	13	CASSDWITTEAFF	TGTGCCAGCAGTGACTGGATTACCACTGAAGCTTTCTTT
-	TRBV5-6	TRBJ1-1	-	11	CASSLAREAFF	TGTGCCAGCAGCTTGGCGAGGGAAGCTTTCTTT
-	TRBV18	TRBJ2-7	-	15	CASSPSSSLGNEQYF	TGTGCCAGCTCACCTTCTAGCAGCCTAGGAAACGAGCAGTACTTC
-	TRBV7-9	TRBJ2-2	-	16	CASSLGVGGPTGELFF	TGTGCCAGCAGCCTCGGAGTAGGAGGGCCAACCGGGGAGCTGTTTTTT
once	TRBV28	TRBJ1-3	-	15	CASSSAVRRGNTIYF	TGTGCCAGCAGTTCGGCGGTACGAAGAGGAAACACCATATATTTT
-	TRBV7-9	TRBJ2-1	TRBD1	17	CASSFPLTGGTYNEQFF	TGTGCCAGCAGCTTCCCACTGACAGGGGGAACCTACAATGAGCAGTTCTTC
-	TRBV12-3/TRBV12-4	TRBJ2-7	-	15	CASRLANQNSYEQYF	TGTGCCAGCAGATTAGCGAATCAGAACTCCTACGAGCAGTACTTC
-	TRBV7-2	TRBJ2-7	-	14	CASSLLGGTGEQYF	TGTGCCAGCAGCTTATTAGGGGGAACGGGCGAGCAGTACTTC
-	TRBV3-1	TRBJ1-5	-	15	CASSQGSAGNQPQHF	TGTGCCAGCAGCCAAGGTTCGGCCGGCAATCAGCCCCAGCATTTT
-	TRBV6-5	TRBJ2-7	-	13	CASSYSPSYEQYF	TGTGCCAGCAGTTACTCGCCAAGCTACGAGCAGTACTTC
-	TRBV5-1	TRBJ1-4	-	12	CASSRENEKLFF	TGCGCCAGCAGTCGCGAAAATGAAAAACTGTTTTTT
-	TRBV5-4	TRBJ2-3	TRBD1	16	CASSWHAGTGTDTQYF	TGTGCCAGCAGCTGGCATGCCGGGACAGGCACAGATACGCAGTATTTT
-	TRBV11-2	TRBJ2-7	-	16	CASSLGGIVSSYEQYF	TGTGCCAGCAGCTTAGGCGGGATTGTCTCGTCCTACGAGCAGTACTTC
-	TRBV2	TRBJ2-1	TRBD2	14	CASSEGLAGNEQFF	TGTGCCAGCAGTGAAGGTCTAGCGGGCAATGAGCAGTTCTTC
-	TRBV5-6	TRBJ2-7	-	14	CASSLGLAWHEQYF	TGTGCCAGCAGCTTGGGGCTAGCGTGGCACGAGCAGTACTTC
-	TRBV5-4	TRBJ1-1	-	13	CASSWDRNTEAFF	TGTGCCAGCAGCTGGGACCGAAACACTGAAGCTTTCTTT
-	TRBV19	TRBJ2-1	-	11	CASQTRGEQFF	TGTGCCAGTCAGACTAGAGGTGAGCAGTTCTTC
-	TRBV27	TRBJ1-1	-	13	CASGGQFNTEAFF	TGTGCCAGCGGTGGACAGTTCAACACTGAAGCTTTCTTT
-	TRBV11-1	TRBJ1-2	-	12	CASSVTNYGYTF	TGTGCCAGCAGCGTTACCAACTATGGCTACACCTTC
-	TRBV15	TRBJ2-3	TRBD1	16	CATSRGAGGWTDTQYF	TGTGCCACCAGCAGAGGGGCAGGGGGATGGACAGATACGCAGTATTTT
-	TRBV4-1	TRBJ2-5	TRBD1	16	CASSQEAGTGIETQYF	TGCGCCAGCAGCCAAGAGGCCGGGACAGGGATAGAGACCCAGTACTTC
once	TRBV20-1	TRBJ1-1	-	15	CSASDMGASNTEAFF	TGCAGTGCTTCCGATATGGGGGCGTCAAACACTGAAGCTTTCTTT
few	TRBV12-3/TRBV12-4	TRBJ2-7	-	14	CASSTRNSQVEQYF	TGTGCCAGCAGTACCCGAAACTCTCAGGTGGAGCAGTACTTC
-	TRBV7-2	TRBJ1-4	-	15	CASSSRSAFLEKLFF	TGTGCCAGCAGCTCCCGTTCCGCTTTCCTAGAAAAACTGTTTTTT
-	TRBV6-1	TRBJ2-5	TRBD2	15	CASSETSGREETQYF	TGTGCCAGCAGTGAAACTAGCGGGAGGGAAGAGACCCAGTACTTC
-	TRBV7-2	TRBJ2-3	-	15	CASSSYTLGTDTQYF	TGTGCCAGCAGTTCCTACACCCTTGGCACAGATACGCAGTATTTT
-	TRBV29-1	TRBJ2-2	-	14	CSLREQQDTGELFF	TGCAGCCTTAGAGAACAGCAAGATACCGGGGAGCTGTTTTTT
once	TRBV9	TRBJ2-1	-	15	CASSVLPHSLNEQFF	TGTGCCAGCAGCGTACTGCCCCACAGTCTAAATGAGCAGTTCTTC